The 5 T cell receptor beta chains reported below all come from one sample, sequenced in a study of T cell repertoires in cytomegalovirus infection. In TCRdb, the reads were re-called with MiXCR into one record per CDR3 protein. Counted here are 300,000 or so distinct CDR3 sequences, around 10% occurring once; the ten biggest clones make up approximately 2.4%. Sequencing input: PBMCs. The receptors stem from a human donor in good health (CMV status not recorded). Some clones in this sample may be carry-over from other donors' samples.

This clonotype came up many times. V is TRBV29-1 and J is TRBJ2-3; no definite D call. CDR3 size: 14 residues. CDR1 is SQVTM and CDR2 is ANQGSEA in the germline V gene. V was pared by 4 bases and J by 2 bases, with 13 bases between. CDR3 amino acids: CSVGFRLNTDTQYF. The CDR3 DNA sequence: TGCAGCGTTGGATTCAGGCTTAACACAGATACGCAGTATTTT.

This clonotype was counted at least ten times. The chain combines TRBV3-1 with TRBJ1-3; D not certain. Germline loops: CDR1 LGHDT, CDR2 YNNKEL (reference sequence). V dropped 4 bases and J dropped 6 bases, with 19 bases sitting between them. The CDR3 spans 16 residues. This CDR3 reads CASSPRLGSVTNTIYF. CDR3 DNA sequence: TGTGCCAGCAGCCCCCGATTAGGGTCCGTAACAAACACCATATATTTT.

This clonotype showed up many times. CDR3 in amino acids: CASSLDRMNTEAFF. CDR3 sequence (DNA): TGTGCCAGCAGCTTAGACAGAATGAACACTGAAGCTTTCTTT. J is TRBJ1-1 and V is TRBV11-2, with no clear D. This CDR3 contains 14 residues. Germline CDR1 and CDR2: SGHAT and FQNNGV. Trimming shortened V by 0 bases and J by 0 bases, and 5 bases separated the two germline ends.

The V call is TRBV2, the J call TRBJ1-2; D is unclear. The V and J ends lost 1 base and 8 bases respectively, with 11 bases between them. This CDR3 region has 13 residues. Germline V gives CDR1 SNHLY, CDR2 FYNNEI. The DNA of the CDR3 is TGTGCCAGCAGTGAAGGACGCCGGACCGGCTACACCTTC. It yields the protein CASSEGRRTGYTF. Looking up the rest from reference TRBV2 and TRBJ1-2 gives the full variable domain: EPEVTQTPSHQVTQMGQEVILRCVPISNHLYFYWYRQILGQKVEFLVSFYNNEISEKSEIFDDQFSVERPDGSNFTLKIRSTKLEDSAMYFCASSEGRRTGYTFGSGTRLTVV.

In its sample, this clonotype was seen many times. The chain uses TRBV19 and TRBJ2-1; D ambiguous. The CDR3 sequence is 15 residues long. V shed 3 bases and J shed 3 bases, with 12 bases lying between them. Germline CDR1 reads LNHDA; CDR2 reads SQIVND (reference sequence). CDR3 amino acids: CASSIEEFSYNEQFF. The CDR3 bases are TGTGCCAGTAGTATTGAGGAATTCAGCTACAATGAGCAGTTCTTC.